One and the same sample provided the 5 T cell receptor beta chains below, sequenced in a study of T cells after yellow fever vaccination. TCRdb analysed the 5' RACE reads with MiXCR anew, one entry per CDR3 protein. The repertoire holds 110,000 or so distinct CDR3 sequences, with roughly 7.9% as singletons. This sample comprised CD4+ T cells sorted from PBMCs, obtained roughly 46 days after the first yellow fever vaccination. These receptors came from a young man who received the YFV17D yellow fever vaccine.

Many counts were recorded for this clonotype. This chain uses TRBV7-9 with TRBJ2-3; TRBD1 aligns across 8 bases. This CDR3 is 15 amino acids long. Unmatched junction bases numbered 5, after V lost 5 bases and J lost 1 base. CDR1 and CDR2 from the germline V gene are SEHNR and FQNEAQ (reference sequence). The CDR3 protein is CASSIGQGGTDTQYF. DNA of the CDR3: TGTGCCAGCAGCATAGGACAGGGTGGCACAGATACGCAGTATTTT.

In this sample, this clonotype turned up many times. V and J are TRBV12-3 or TRBV12-4 and TRBJ2-5; a weak D match, TRBD2 (5 bases). Between the trimmed V and J ends, which lost 6 bases and 5 bases, there was a span of 10 bases. The length of the CDR3 is 12 residues. The CDR3 DNA sequence: TGTGCCAGCAGCTCTCGCGGGGAGACCCAGTACTTC. Protein: CASSSRGETQYF.

The J gene is TRBJ2-6, the V gene TRBV5-4; maybe TRBD1 (5 bases). The CDR3 extends over 15 amino acids. Between the trimmed V and J ends, which lost 4 bases and 0 bases, there was a span of 8 bases. The germline gives CDR1 SGHNT, CDR2 YYREEE (reference sequence). The CDR3 bases are TGTGCCAGCAGCCAGCAGGGCTCTGGGGCCAACGTCCTGACTTTC. This translates into CASSQQGSGANVLTF.

The chain recombines TRBV4-3 with TRBJ2-5; D is undetermined. The CDR3 runs to 16 residues. Trimming stripped 0 bases from V and 3 bases from J, with 14 bases between. The germline V gene encodes CDR1 LGHNA and CDR2 YSLEER. CDR3 nucleotides: TGCGCCAGCAGCCAAGATCGAGGCATACAGAAAGAGACCCAGTACTTC. Its protein product is CASSQDRGIQKETQYF.

This clonotype appeared many times. V and J are TRBV30 and TRBJ2-7; 9 bases align to TRBD1. CDR1 is GTSNPN, CDR2 SVGIG, per germline (reference sequence). CDR3 length: 13 residues. J was trimmed by 2 bases and V by 3 bases; bases with no gene match: 2. The CDR3: CAWRRTGAYEQYF. As DNA, the CDR3 is TGTGCCTGGAGGAGGACAGGGGCCTACGAGCAGTACTTC.